The clone carrying this T cell receptor (beta chain) was seen a handful of times. Its specificity is not known. This sample's TCRbeta library carried unique molecular identifier barcodes. TCRdb recomputed calls from the PCR reads with MiXCR, one row per CDR3 protein. The top ten clones hold about 35% of a sample with almost 600,000 distinct CDR3 sequences, 25% to 30% of them seen once. The record originates from a study of T-cell reconstitution after alpha-beta-depleted transplantation in children. Regarding the study as a whole: A year had passed since transplant, and T-cell counts and diversity by then came mostly from newly produced T cells. Surviving thymic progenitors and recipient T cells were the source of high TCRbeta diversity at day 60 in some patients. By about two months after transplant, alpha-beta T cells reportedly arose from several hundred graft clones that had expanded.

The V end lost 6 bases, the J end lost 5 bases, and 20 bases lay between the germline ends. CDR3 length: 16 residues. This sequence originates from a boy in the first two years of life with Wiskott-Aldrich syndrome, due to receive a stem cell transplant. The sample here was PBMCs, taken before TCRalphabeta/CD19-depleted stem cell transplant. This sequence joins TRBV12-3 or TRBV12-4 and TRBJ2-1; D may be TRBD1 or TRBD2 (6 bases each). DNA for the CDR3: TGTGCCAGCAGAAAAGGGGGGCCCCTATCTAACAATGAGCAGTTCTTC. Amino acids: CASRKGGPLSNNEQFF.